The following is a TCR beta chain sequence with its context. This CDR3 spans 14 amino acids. V shed 4 bases and J shed 4 bases, with 11 bases lying between them. Using its own MiXCR run on the RT-PCR reads, TCRdb lists one record per CDR3 protein. The table records over 150,000 distinct CDR3 sequences, less than 45% of them present only once. This sample is drawn from a study of patients and donors after allogeneic stem cell transplantation. The genes are TRBV12-3 or TRBV12-4 and TRBJ1-5; D is unresolved. The clonotype comes from a human donor who was either an allogeneic HSCT recipient or a stem cell or donor lymphocyte infusion donor (not recorded which). It is not recorded whose cells these are; they may come from a transplant donor. Material for sequencing was blood, either unsorted or a sorted T cell fraction (not recorded which). The CDR3 nucleotides are TGTGCCAGCAGTTATGAGGGTATAAATCAGCCCCAGCATTTT. It codes for CASSYEGINQPQHF.